This TCR beta chain is from a study of tumor-infiltrating lymphocytes in localized non-small cell lung cancer. In the study overall: Patients included smokers and never-smokers with various histologies, some sampled after neoadjuvant chemotherapy. Each patient gave resected tumor and non-adjacent uninvolved lung tissue. Study outcomes and limitations: Each assay used a separate piece of the same tissue. No link was found between tumor T-cell fraction and recurrence-free survival.

Sequencing was performed with immunoSEQ multiplex PCR; in TCRdb, only in-frame clones are kept and a portion is missing. The sample has around 16,000 clones, roughly 69% seen once; the top ten hold 6.5%. Notes on this clone: The antigen remains unidentified.

Germline assignment: CDR1 SGHNT and CDR2 YYREEE (reference sequence). V shed 4 bases and J shed 4 bases, with 14 bases lying between them. CDR3 length: 14 amino acids. Input material: lung tumor tissue. The V and J genes are TRBV5-4 and TRBJ1-2; D gene unclear. The TCR comes from a human donor with non-small cell lung cancer. The CDR3 bases are TGTGCCAGCAGCCAGGTAGGCCCAACCTATGGCTACACCTTC. It specifies CASSQVGPTYGYTF.